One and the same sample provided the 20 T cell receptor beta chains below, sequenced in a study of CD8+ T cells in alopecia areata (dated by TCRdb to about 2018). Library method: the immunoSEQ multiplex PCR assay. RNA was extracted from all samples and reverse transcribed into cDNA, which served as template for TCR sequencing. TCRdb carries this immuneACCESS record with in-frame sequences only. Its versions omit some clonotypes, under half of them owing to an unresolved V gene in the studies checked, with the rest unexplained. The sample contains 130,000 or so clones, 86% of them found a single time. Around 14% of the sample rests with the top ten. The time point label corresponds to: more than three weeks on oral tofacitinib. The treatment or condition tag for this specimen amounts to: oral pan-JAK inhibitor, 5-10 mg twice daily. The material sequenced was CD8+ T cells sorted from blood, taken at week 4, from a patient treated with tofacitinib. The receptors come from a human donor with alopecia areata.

CDR3 DNA sequence: TGTGCCAGCAGCTCTAGGGACAGCCAAGTCAGCACAGATACGCAGTATTTT. Amino acids: CASSSRDSQVSTDTQYF. The rearrangement links TRBV7-9 to TRBJ2-3, with TRBD1 identical over 7 bases. Germline V gene data show CDR1 as SEHNR and CDR2 as FQNEAQ (reference sequence). V lost 4 bases to trimming and J lost 0 bases; unmatched junction nucleotides: 10. The CDR3 covers 17 residues.

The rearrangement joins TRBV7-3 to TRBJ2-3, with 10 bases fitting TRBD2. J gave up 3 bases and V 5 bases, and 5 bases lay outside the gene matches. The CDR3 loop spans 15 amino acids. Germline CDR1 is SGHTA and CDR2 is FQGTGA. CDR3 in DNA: TGTGCCAGCAGCCTTAGCGGGGGGAGTACAGATACGCAGTATTTT. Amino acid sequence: CASSLSGGSTDTQYF.

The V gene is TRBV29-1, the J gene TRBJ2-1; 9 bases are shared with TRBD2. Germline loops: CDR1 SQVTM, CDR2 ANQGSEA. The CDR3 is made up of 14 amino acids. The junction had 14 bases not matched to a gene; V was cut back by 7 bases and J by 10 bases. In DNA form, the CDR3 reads TGCAGCGGTGATTTCGGCGGGGGGGGGAAGGAGCAGTTCTTC. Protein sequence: CSGDFGGGGKEQFF.

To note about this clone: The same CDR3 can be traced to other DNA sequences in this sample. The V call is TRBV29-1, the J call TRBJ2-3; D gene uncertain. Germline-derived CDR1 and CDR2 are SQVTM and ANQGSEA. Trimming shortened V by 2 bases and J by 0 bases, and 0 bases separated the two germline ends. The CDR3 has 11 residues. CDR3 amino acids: CSVESTDTQYF. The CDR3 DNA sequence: TGCAGCGTTGAAAGCACAGATACGCAGTATTTT.

CDR3 in amino acids: CSVLTGSSYEQYF. CDR3 nucleotide sequence: TGCAGCGTCCTGACAGGGAGCTCCTACGAGCAGTACTTC. The rearrangement uses TRBV29-1 and TRBJ2-5; the match to TRBD1 covers 7 bases. TRBJ2-7 matches the DNA end more closely, so the J call is doubtful. This CDR3 has 13 residues. Germline CDR1 and CDR2: SQVTM and ANQGSEA.

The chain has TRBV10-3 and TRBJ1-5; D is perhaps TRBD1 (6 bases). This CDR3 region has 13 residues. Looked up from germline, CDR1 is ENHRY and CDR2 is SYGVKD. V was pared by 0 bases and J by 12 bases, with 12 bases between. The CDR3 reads CAISESIGRGQHF. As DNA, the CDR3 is TGTGCCATCAGTGAGTCGATCGGCAGGGGCCAGCATTTT.

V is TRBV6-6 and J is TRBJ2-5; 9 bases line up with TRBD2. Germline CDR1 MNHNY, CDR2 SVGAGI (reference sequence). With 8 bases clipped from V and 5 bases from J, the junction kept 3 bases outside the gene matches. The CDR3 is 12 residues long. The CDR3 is CASAGGRETQYF. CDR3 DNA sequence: TGTGCCAGCGCGGGGGGGAGGGAGACCCAGTACTTC.

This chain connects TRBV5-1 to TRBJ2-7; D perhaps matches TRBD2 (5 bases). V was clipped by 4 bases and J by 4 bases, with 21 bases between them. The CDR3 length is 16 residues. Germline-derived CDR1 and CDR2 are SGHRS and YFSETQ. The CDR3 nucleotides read TGCGCCAGCAGCCTGACCCCCGGGGAAATCCGGTACGAGCAGTACTTC. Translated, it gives CASSLTPGEIRYEQYF.

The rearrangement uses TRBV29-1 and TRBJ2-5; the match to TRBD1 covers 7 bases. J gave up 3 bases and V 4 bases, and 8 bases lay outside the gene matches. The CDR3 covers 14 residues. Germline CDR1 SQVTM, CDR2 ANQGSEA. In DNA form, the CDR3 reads TGCAGCGTTGTTTGGACAACAGGGGAAGAGACCCAGTACTTC. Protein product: CSVVWTTGEETQYF. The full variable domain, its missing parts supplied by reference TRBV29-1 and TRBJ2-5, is SAVISQKPSRDICQRGTSLTIQCQVDSQVTMMFWYRQQPGQSLTLIATANQGSEATYESGFVIDKFPISRPNLTFSTLTVSNMSPEDSSIYLCSVVWTTGEETQYFGPGTRLLVL.

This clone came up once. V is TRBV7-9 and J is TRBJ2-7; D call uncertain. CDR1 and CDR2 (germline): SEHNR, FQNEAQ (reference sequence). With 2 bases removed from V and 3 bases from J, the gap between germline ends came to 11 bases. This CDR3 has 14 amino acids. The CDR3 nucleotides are TGTGCCAGCAGCTTACTCGGTGGCTTCTACGAGCAGTACTTC. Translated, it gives CASSLLGGFYEQYF.

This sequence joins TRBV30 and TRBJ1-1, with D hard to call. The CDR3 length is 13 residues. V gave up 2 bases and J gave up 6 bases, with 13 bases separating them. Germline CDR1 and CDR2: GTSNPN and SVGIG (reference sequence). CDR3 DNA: TGTGCCTGGAGTTTCCCGGGAGGTGCTGAAGCTTTCTTT. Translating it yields CAWSFPGGAEAFF.

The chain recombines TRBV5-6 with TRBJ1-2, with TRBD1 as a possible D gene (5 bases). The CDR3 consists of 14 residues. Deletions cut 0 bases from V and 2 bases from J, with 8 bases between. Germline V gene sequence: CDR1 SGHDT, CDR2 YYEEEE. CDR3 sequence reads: CASSLGRGNYGYTF. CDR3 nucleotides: TGTGCCAGCAGCTTGGGTCGGGGGAACTATGGCTACACCTTC.

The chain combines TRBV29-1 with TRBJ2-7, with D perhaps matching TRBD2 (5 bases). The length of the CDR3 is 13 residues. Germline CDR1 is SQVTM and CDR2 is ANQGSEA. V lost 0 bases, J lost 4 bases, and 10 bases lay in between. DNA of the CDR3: TGCAGCGTTGAAGATCGGACGGGGTACGAGCAGTACTTC. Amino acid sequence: CSVEDRTGYEQYF.

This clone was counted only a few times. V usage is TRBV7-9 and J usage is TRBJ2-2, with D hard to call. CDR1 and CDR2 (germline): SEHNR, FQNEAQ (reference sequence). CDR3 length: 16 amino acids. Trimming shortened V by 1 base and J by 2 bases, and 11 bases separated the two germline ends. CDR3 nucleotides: TGTGCCAGCAGCTTAGAGGGTCAGCCCAACACCGGGGAGCTGTTTTTT. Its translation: CASSLEGQPNTGELFF. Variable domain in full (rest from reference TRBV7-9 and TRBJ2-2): DTGVSQNPRHKITKRGQNVTFRCDPISEHNRLYWYRQTLGQGPEFLTYFQNEAQLEKSRLLSDRFSAERPKGSFSTLEIQRTEQGDSAMYLCASSLEGQPNTGELFFGEGSRLTVL.

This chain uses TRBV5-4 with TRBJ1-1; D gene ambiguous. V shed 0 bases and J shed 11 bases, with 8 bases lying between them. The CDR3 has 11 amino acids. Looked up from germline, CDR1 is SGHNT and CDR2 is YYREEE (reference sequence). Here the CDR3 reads CASSLAGSAFF. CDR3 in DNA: TGTGCCAGCAGCTTGGCCGGATCGGCTTTCTTT. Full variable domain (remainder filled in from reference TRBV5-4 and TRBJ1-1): ETGVTQSPTHLIKTRGQQVTLRCSSQSGHNTVSWYQQALGQGPQFIFQYYREEENGRGNFPPRFSGLQFPNYSSELNVNALELDDSALYLCASSLAGSAFFGQGTRLTVV.

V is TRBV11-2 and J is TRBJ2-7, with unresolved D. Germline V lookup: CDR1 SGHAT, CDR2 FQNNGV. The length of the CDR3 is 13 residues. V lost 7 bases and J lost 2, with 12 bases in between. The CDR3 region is CASTYFNAYEQYF. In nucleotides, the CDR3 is TGTGCCAGCACTTACTTTAATGCCTACGAGCAGTACTTC.

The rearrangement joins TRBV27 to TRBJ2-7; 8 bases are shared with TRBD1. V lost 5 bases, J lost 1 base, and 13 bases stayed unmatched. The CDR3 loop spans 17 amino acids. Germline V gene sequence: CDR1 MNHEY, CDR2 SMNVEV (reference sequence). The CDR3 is CASSTTEGQGKSYEQYF. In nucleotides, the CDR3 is TGTGCCAGCAGTACCACGGAAGGACAGGGAAAATCCTACGAGCAGTACTTC.

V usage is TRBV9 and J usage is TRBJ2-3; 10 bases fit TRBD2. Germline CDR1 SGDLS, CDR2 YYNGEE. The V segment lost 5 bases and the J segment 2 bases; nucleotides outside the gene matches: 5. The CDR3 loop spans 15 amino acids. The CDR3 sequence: CASSSSGRYTDTQYF. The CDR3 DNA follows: TGTGCCAGCAGTAGTAGCGGGAGGTACACAGATACGCAGTATTTT.

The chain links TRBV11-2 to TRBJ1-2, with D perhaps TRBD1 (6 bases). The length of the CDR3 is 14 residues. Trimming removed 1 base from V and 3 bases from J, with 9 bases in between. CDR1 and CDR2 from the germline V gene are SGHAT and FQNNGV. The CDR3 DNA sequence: TGTGCCAGCAGCTTAGCCCGGACAGACTATGGCTACACCTTC. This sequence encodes CASSLARTDYGYTF.

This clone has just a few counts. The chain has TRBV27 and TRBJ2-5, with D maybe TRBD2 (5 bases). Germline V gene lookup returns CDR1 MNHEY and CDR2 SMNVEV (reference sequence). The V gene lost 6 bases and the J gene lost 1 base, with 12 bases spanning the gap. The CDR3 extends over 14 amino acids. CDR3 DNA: TGTGCCAGCAGGGGCAGAGCGGTCCAAGAGACCCAGTACTTC. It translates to CASRGRAVQETQYF.